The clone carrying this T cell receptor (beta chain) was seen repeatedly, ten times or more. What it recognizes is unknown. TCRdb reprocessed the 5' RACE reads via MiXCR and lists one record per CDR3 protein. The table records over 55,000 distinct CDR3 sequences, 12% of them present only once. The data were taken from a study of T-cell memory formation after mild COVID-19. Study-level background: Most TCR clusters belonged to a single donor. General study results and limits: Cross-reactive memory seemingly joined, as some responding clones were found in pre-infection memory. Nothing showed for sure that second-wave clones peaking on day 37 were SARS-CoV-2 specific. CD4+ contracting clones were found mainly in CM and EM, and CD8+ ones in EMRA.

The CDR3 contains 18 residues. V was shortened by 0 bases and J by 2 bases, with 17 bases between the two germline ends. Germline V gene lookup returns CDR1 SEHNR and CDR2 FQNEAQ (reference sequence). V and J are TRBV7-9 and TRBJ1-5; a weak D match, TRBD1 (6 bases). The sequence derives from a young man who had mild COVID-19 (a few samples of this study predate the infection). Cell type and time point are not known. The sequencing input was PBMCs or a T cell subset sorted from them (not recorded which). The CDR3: CASSLAPPGRGGNQPQHF. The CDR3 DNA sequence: TGTGCCAGCAGCTTAGCCCCGCCGGGCAGGGGAGGCAATCAGCCCCAGCATTTT.